These T cell receptor beta chains were read from a single sample in a study of CD8 T cells in ankylosing spondylitis. TCRdb reprocessed the 5' RACE reads via MiXCR and lists one record per CDR3 protein. The sample holds about 440,000 distinct CDR3 sequences, roughly 15% seen once. The sequenced sample was blood, either unsorted or a sorted T cell fraction (not recorded which). These TCRs come from a male donor with ankylosing spondylitis. The conserved cysteine and the conserved F or W are not part of the CDR3 here. A D gene is named only where the DNA matches it firmly. The size entry is marked missing in some rows and otherwise reads once, few, many or a size class.

TRBJ1-1 | TRBD1 | once | TRBV5-1 | ASSAIQGPEAS
TRBJ2-5 | TRBD2 | . | TRBV4-1 | ASSRTNSGGGQETQY
TRBJ2-2 | TRBD2 | . | TRBV6-2/TRBV6-3 | ASSPEILGGRLTGELF
TRBJ2-6 | . | few | TRBV12-3/TRBV12-4 | ASSSGQPPGANVLT
TRBJ1-1 | TRBD1 | few | TRBV7-9 | AGAGGADTEAF
TRBJ1-1 | . | few | TRBV28 | ASSLSGQSEAF
TRBJ2-1 | . | few | TRBV12-3/TRBV12-4 | ASSGAVSYNEQF
TRBJ2-1 | TRBD1 | . | TRBV9 | ASSPFVQGQGGEQF
TRBJ2-3 | TRBD1 | many | TRBV5-1 | ASSGDRNRDTQY
TRBJ2-5 | . | few | TRBV3-1 | ASSINRGGDQY
TRBJ1-4 | . | few | TRBV6-1 | ASRKGDLFEKLF
TRBJ2-3 | . | . | TRBV6-1 | ATHRDPTSTDTQY
TRBJ2-5 | . | . | TRBV6-2/TRBV6-3 | ASSYPFHLQETQY